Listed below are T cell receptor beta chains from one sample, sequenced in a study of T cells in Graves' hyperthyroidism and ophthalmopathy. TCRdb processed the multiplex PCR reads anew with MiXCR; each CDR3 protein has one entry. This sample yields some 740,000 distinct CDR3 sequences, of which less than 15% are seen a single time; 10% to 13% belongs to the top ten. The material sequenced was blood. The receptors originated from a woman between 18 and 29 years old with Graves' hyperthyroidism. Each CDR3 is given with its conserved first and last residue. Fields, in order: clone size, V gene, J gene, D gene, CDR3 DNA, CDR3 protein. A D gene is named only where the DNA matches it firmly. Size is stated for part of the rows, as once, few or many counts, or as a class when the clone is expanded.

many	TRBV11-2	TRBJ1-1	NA	TGTGCCAGCACCTTACTGGCCGCTGAAGCTTTCTTT	CASTLLAAEAFF
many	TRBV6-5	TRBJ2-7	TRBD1	TGTGCCAGCAGTTACTCTCCGGGACAGGGGAACGAGCAGTACTTC	CASSYSPGQGNEQYF
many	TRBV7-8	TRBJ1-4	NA	TGTGCCAGCAGCTTGGCGGGCTCCGAAAAACTGTTTTTT	CASSLAGSEKLFF
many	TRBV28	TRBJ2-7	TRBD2	TGTGCCAGCAGTTTGGCTAGCGGGTATACCTACGAGCAGTACTTC	CASSLASGYTYEQYF
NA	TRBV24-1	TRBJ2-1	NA	TGTGCCACCAGTAGGGTGGGTGAGCAGTTCTTC	CATSRVGEQFF
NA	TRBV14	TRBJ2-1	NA	TGTGCCAGCAGCCAAGGTCTGACAAGAAGCAACAATGAGCAGTTCTTC	CASSQGLTRSNNEQFF
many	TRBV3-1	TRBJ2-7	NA	TGTGCCAGCAGCCAAGATCGGGTTCGCGGGAAGACGTCCTACGAGCAGTACTTC	CASSQDRVRGKTSYEQYF
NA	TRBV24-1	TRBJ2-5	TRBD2	TGTGCCACCAGTGCGACTAGCGGGAACCAAGAGACCCAGTACTTC	CATSATSGNQETQYF
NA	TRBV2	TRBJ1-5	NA	TGTGCCAGCTCGGGAGAGCGGAATCAGCCCCAGCATTTT	CASSGERNQPQHF
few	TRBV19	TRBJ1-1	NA	TGTGCCAGTAGTATTGGGGGATGGACTGAAGCTTTCTTT	CASSIGGWTEAFF
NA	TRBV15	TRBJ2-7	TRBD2	TGTGCCACCAGCAGAGAAACTAGCGGGGCCTACGAGCAGTACTTC	CATSRETSGAYEQYF
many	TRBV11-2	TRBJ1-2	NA	TGTGCCAGCAGCTTAACAGCTACTAACTATGGCTACACCTTC	CASSLTATNYGYTF
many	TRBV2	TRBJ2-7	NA	TGTGCCAGCAGGGGAGGGGGCTACGAGCAGTACTTC	CASRGGGYEQYF
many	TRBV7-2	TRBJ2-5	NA	TGTGCCAGCAGCTTGGGTGGGGACTGGCTCCGATTAGCCCAGTACTTC	CASSLGGDWLRLAQYF